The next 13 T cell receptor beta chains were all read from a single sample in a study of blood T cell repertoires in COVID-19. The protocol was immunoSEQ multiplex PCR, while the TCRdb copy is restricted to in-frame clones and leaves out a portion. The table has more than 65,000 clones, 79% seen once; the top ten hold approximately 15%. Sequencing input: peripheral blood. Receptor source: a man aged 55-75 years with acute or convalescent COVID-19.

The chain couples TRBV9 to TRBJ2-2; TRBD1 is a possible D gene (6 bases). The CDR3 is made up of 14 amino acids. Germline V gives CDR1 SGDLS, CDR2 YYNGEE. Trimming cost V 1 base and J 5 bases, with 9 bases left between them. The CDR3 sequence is CASSVLGATGELFF. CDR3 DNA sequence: TGTGCCAGCAGCGTACTGGGGGCGACCGGGGAGCTGTTTTTT. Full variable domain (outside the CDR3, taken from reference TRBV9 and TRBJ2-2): DSGVTQTPKHLITATGQRVTLRCSPRSGDLSVYWYQQSLDQGLQFLIQYYNGEERAKGNILERFSAQQFPDLHSELNLSSLELGDSALYFCASSVLGATGELFFGEGSRLTVL.

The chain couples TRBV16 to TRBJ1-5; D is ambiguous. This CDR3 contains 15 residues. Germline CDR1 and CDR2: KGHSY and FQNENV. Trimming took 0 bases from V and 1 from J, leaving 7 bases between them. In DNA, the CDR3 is TGTGCCAGCAGCCAATCTCAGGCGAGCAATCAGCCCCAGCATTTT. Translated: CASSQSQASNQPQHF.

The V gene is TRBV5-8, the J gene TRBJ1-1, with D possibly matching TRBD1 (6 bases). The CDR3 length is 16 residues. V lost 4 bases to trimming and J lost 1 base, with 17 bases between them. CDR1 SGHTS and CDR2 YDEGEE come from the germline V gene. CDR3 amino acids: CASSLTRGSGNTEAFF. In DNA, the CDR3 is TGTGCCAGCAGCCTAACCAGGGGATCGGGGAACACTGAAGCTTTCTTT.

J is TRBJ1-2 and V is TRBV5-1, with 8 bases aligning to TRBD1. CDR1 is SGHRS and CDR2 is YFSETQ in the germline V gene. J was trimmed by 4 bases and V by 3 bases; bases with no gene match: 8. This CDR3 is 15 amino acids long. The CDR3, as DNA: TGCGCCAGCAGCTATTACGGGACAGGTGTCTATGGCTACACCTTC. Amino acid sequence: CASSYYGTGVYGYTF.

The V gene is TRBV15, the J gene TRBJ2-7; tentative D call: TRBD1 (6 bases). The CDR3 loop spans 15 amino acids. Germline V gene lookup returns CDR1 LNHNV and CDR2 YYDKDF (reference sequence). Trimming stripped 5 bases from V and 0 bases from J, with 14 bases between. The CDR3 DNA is TGTGCCACCAGCGCAGGACAGTCCGTCTCCTACGAGCAGTACTTC. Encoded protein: CATSAGQSVSYEQYF.

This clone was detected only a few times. The CDR3 reads CASSGGGVNSPLHF. The DNA for the CDR3 is TGTGCCAGCAGCGGAGGGGGCGTCAATTCACCCCTCCACTTT. The chain couples TRBV6-2 or TRBV6-3 to TRBJ1-6, with 7 nucleotides matching TRBD1. The J segment lost 7 bases and the V segment lost 6 bases, leaving 6 bases of the junction unmatched. The V gene's germline CDR1 is MNHEY and CDR2 SVGEGT. This CDR3 is built from 14 residues.

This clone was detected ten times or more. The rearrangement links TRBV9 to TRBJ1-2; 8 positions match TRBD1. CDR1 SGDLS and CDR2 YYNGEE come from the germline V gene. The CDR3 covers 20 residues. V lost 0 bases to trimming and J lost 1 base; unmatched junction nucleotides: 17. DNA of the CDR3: TGTGCCAGCAGCGTAGGTTTGATGGGACAGGCCACCTCTAATAACTATGGCTACACCTTC. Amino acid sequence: CASSVGLMGQATSNNYGYTF.

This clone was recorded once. CDR3 nucleotides: TGTGCCAGCAGTGCCCTCGGGGGGAGGAGGGGCGAGACCCAGTACTTC. Protein sequence: CASSALGGRRGETQYF. V gene TRBV6-6 combines with J gene TRBJ2-5, with 7 bases identical to TRBD2. The CDR3 is 16 residues long. After removal of 5 bases from V and 5 bases from J, the junction contained 14 bases not matched to a gene. Looked up from germline, CDR1 is MNHNY and CDR2 is SVGAGI (reference sequence).

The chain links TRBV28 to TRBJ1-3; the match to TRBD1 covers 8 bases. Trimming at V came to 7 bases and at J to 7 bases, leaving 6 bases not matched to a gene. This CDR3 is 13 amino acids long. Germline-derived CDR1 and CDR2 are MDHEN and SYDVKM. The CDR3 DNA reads TGTGCCAGCATGGGACAGGCTACTAACACCATATATTTT. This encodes CASMGQATNTIYF.

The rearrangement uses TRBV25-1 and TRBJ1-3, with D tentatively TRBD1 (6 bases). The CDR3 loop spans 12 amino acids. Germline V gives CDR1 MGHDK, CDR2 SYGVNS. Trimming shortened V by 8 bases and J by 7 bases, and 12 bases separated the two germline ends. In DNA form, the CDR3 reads TGTGCCAGCGGACAGTTGTGGAACACCATATATTTT. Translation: CASGQLWNTIYF.

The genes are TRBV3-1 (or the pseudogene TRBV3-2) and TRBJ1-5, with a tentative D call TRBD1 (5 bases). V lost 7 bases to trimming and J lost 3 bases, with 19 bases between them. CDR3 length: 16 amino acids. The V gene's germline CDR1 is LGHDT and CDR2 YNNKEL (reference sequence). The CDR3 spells CASNPRVGGDNQPQHF. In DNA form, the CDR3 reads TGTGCCAGCAATCCCCGGGTGGGGGGGGACAATCAGCCCCAGCATTTT.

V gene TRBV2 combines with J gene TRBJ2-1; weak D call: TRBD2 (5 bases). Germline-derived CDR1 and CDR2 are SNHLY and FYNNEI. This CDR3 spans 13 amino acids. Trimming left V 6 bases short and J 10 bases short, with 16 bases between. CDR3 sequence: CASRVTPRGEQFF. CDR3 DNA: TGTGCCAGCAGGGTAACTCCGCGCGGGGAGCAGTTCTTC. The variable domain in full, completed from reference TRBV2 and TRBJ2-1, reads EPEVTQTPSHQVTQMGQEVILRCVPISNHLYFYWYRQILGQKVEFLVSFYNNEISEKSEIFDDQFSVERPDGSNFTLKIRSTKLEDSAMYFCASRVTPRGEQFFGPGTRLTVL.

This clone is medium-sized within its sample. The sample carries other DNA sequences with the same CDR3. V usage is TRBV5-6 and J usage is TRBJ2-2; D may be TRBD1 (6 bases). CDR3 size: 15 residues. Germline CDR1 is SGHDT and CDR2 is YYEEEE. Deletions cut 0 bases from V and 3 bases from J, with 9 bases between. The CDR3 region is CASSLVQGDTGELFF. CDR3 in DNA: TGTGCCAGCAGCTTGGTACAGGGAGACACCGGGGAGCTGTTTTTT.